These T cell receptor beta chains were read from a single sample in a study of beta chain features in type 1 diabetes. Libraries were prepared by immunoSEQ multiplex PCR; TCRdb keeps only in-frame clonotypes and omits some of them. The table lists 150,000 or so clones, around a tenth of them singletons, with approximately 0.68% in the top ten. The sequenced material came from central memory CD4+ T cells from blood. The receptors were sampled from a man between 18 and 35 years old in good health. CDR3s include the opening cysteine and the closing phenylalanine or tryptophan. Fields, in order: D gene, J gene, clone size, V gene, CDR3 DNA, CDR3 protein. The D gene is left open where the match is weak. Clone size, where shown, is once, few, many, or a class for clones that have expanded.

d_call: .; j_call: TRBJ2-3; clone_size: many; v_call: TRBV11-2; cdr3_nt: TGTGCCAGCAGCTTAGCGACAGATACGCAGTATTTT; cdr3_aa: CASSLATDTQYF
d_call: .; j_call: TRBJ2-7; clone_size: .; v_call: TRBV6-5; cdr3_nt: TGTGCCAGCAGTTACCTGAGCTCCTACGAGCAGTACTTC; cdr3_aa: CASSYLSSYEQYF
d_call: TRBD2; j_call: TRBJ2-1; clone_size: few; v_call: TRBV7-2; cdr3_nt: TGTGCCAGCAGCTTCACTAGCGGCGTCTCCTACAATGAGCAGTTCTTC; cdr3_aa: CASSFTSGVSYNEQFF
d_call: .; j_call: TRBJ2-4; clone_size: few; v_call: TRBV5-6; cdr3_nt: TGTGCCAGCAGCTTGGATCGGGGAGACATTCAGTACTTC; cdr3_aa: CASSLDRGDIQYF
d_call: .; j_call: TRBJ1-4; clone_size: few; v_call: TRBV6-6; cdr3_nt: TGTGCCAGCAGTTACAATAGTGGTGAAAAACTGTTTTTT; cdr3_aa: CASSYNSGEKLFF
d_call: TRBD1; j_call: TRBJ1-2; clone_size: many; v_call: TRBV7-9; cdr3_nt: TGTGCCAGCAAAAGGGACAGGGGGCTATATGGCTACACCTTC; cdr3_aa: CASKRDRGLYGYTF
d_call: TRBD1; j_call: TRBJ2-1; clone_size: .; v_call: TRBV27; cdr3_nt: TGTGCCAGCAGTTACCGGGACAGGGTGGGCAATGAGCAGTTCTTC; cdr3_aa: CASSYRDRVGNEQFF
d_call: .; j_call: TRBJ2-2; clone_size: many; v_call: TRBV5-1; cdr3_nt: TGCGCCAGCAGCCCGGAAGCGGTCGCCGGGGAGCTGTTTTTT; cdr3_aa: CASSPEAVAGELFF
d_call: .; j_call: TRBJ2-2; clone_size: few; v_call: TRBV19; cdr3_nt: TGTGCCACCAACCCAAGGGCGGGAAACACCGGGGAGCTGTTTTTT; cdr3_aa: CATNPRAGNTGELFF
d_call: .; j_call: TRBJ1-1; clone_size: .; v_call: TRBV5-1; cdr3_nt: TGCGCCAGCAGCTTAACTGACGGGGTATCTGAAGCTTTCTTT; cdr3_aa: CASSLTDGVSEAFF
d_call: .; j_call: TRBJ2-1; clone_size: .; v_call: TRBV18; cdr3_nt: TGTGCCAGCTCACAACAGGGAGCCTCCTACAATGAGCAGTTCTTC; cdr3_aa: CASSQQGASYNEQFF
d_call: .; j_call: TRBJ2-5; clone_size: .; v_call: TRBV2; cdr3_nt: TGTGCCAGCAGTGCGATGAGCGCACCAGGGGGGGAGACCCAGTACTTC; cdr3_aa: CASSAMSAPGGETQYF
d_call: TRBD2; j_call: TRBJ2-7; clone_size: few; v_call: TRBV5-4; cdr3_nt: TGTGCCAGCAGCTCCGGGACTAGCGGGGGCCTCTACGAGCAGTACTTC; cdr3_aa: CASSSGTSGGLYEQYF
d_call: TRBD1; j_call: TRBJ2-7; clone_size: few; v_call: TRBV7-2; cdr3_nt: TGTGCCAGCAGCTTAGTCGGGGACAGGCCCCTCGAGCAGTACTTC; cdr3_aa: CASSLVGDRPLEQYF
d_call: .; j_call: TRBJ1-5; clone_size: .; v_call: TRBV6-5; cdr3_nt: TGTGCCAGCAGTTTGCAGGGTTACAATCAGCCCCAGCATTTT; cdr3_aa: CASSLQGYNQPQHF
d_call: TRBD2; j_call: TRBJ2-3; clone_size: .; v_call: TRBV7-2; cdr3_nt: TGTGCCAGCAGCTTAAATCTAGCGGGGGGAACAGATACGCAGTATTTT; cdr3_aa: CASSLNLAGGTDTQYF
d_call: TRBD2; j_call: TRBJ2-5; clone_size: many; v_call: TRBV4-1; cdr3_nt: TGCGCCAGCAGCCAACGGGGGGTATTGGGGGAGACCCAGTACTTC; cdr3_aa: CASSQRGVLGETQYF
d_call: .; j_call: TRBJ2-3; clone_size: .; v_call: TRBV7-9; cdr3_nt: TGTGCCAGCAGCTACAGGGTGGCTACAGATACGCAGTATTTT; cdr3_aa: CASSYRVATDTQYF